The 21 T cell receptor beta chains in this list originate from one sample, sequenced in a study of blood T cell repertoires in COVID-19. Sequencing used immunoSEQ multiplex PCR; TCRdb keeps in-frame clones, though not all of them. This table holds 350,000 to 400,000 clones, approximately 87% found once. Source material: PBMCs or T cells enriched from blood (not recorded which). Receptors originate from a woman aged 25 to 45 with acute COVID-19.

The sample holds a few counts of this clone. The chain recombines TRBV6-5 with TRBJ2-2; tentatively, D is TRBD2 (5 bases). CDR1 is MNHEY, CDR2 SVGAGI, per germline. V was clipped by 3 bases and J by 7 bases, with 15 bases between them. The CDR3 sequence is 15 residues long. For the CDR3, the DNA is TGTGCCAGCAGTTATTCCGGGGTTGGAGGCGGGGAGCTGTTTTTT. Translated, it gives CASSYSGVGGGELFF.

The genes are TRBV28 and TRBJ2-5, with TRBD1 matching 7 bases. V dropped 6 bases and J dropped 5; count of bases not matched to a gene: 12. The CDR3 has 15 amino acids. Germline CDR1 and CDR2: MDHEN and SYDVKM. In nucleotides, the CDR3 is TGTGCCAGCAGCCCGGACAGGCCCCTTTGGGAGACCCAGTACTTC. Translated: CASSPDRPLWETQYF.

This chain uses TRBV7-2 with TRBJ2-5, with a tentative D call TRBD1 (6 bases). V lost 1 base to trimming and J lost 10 bases, with 7 bases between them. This CDR3 is built from 11 residues. Germline CDR1 is SGHTA and CDR2 is FQGNSA. Here the CDR3 reads CASSLVGGQYF. CDR3 DNA: TGTGCCAGCAGCTTAGTAGGGGGCCAGTACTTC.

The chain uses TRBV24-1 and TRBJ1-2, with D unclear. This CDR3 region has 12 residues. Germline V gives CDR1 KGHDR, CDR2 SFDVKD. V lost 0 bases to trimming and J lost 8 bases, with 6 bases between them. The CDR3 DNA is TGTGCCACCAGTGATTTGGAGGCCGGCTACACCTTC. Translated: CATSDLEAGYTF.

The CDR3 DNA follows: TGTGCCAGCAGTGATCTGAGCTCTGGAAACACCATATATTTT. Translated, it gives CASSDLSSGNTIYF. The rearrangement uses TRBV25-1 and TRBJ1-3; D unclear. Germline V gene lookup returns CDR1 MGHDK and CDR2 SYGVNS. The CDR3 length is 14 residues. The V and J ends lost 3 bases and 0 bases respectively, with 6 bases between them.

The rearrangement links TRBV9 to TRBJ1-2; TRBD1 might be the D (6 bases). This CDR3 region has 14 residues. Germline V CDR1 and CDR2: SGDLS, YYNGEE. Trimming left V 2 bases short and J 6 bases short, with 14 bases between. CDR3 DNA: TGTGCCAGCAGCGTGGGACAAGGGGGTAATGGCTACACCTTC. It encodes CASSVGQGGNGYTF.

V usage is TRBV18 and J usage is TRBJ2-3, with 11 bases fitting TRBD2. This CDR3 comprises 17 residues. V lost 3 bases to trimming and J lost 1 base; unmatched junction nucleotides: 6. The germline V gene has CDR1 KGHSH and CDR2 LQKENI. The CDR3 DNA follows: TGTGCCAGCTCACCTTCTTTGGGACTAGCGGGCACAGATACGCAGTATTTT. Amino acids: CASSPSLGLAGTDTQYF.

This rearrangement joins TRBV19 to TRBJ2-7, with a tentative D call TRBD2 (6 bases). This CDR3 has 13 residues. From germline, CDR1 is LNHDA and CDR2 SQIVND (reference sequence). V gave up 3 bases and J gave up 7 bases, with 13 bases separating them. CDR3 amino acids: CASSMGLPGEQYF. CDR3 coding DNA: TGTGCCAGTAGTATGGGACTCCCGGGGGAGCAGTACTTC. The full variable domain, rest sourced from reference TRBV19 and TRBJ2-7, is DGGITQSPKYLFRKEGQNVTLSCEQNLNHDAMYWYRQDPGQGLRLIYYSQIVNDFQKGDIAEGYSVSREKKESFPLTVTSAQKNPTAFYLCASSMGLPGEQYFGPGTRLTVT.

A single count supports this clone. The rearrangement joins TRBV5-1 to TRBJ1-1; no clear D gene. The CDR3 has 14 residues. Germline lookup yields CDR1 SGHRS and CDR2 YFSETQ. Trimming removed 1 base at V and 3 bases at J, with 10 bases between. The CDR3 here is CASSLQFSYTEAFF. The CDR3 nucleotides read TGCGCCAGCAGCTTGCAGTTTTCGTACACTGAAGCTTTCTTT.

This chain uses TRBV9 with TRBJ2-4; no clear D gene. The length of the CDR3 is 12 residues. The germline V gene encodes CDR1 SGDLS and CDR2 YYNGEE. Trimming shortened V by 3 bases and J by 8 bases, and 9 bases separated the two germline ends. As DNA, the CDR3 is TGTGCCAGCAGCGACAGTTCGGACATTCAGTACTTC. It specifies CASSDSSDIQYF.

CDR3 in amino acids: CASSMVPAGELFF. The CDR3 DNA is TGCGCCAGCAGCATGGTTCCCGCCGGGGAGCTGTTTTTT. The V gene is TRBV5-1, the J gene TRBJ2-2, with D unresolved. Germline V gene lookup returns CDR1 SGHRS and CDR2 YFSETQ. The V gene lost 4 bases and the J gene lost 6 bases, with 10 bases spanning the gap. CDR3 length: 13 amino acids.

The V and J genes are TRBV5-6 and TRBJ2-7; 7 positions match TRBD2. This CDR3 is built from 13 residues. Germline V lookup: CDR1 SGHDT, CDR2 YYEEEE. The ends lost 2 bases at V and 5 bases at J; junction bases unmatched: 4. The CDR3 nucleotides read TGTGCCAGCAGCTTAAGGGAGGGCCACGAGCAGTACTTC. This codes for CASSLREGHEQYF.

The rearrangement joins TRBV10-2 to TRBJ2-1; 11 bases align to TRBD1. Germline trimming cut 5 bases from V and 6 bases from J; bases unmatched to any gene: 3. CDR3 size: 14 residues. Germline V gene lookup returns CDR1 WSHSY and CDR2 SAAADI. The CDR3 coding sequence is TGCGCCAGCAGTCCCGGGACAGGGGGCAATGAGCAGTTCTTC. Translating it yields CASSPGTGGNEQFF.

V and J are TRBV19 and TRBJ2-1; 8 bases align to TRBD2. The CDR3 consists of 17 residues. V dropped 6 bases and J dropped 1; count of bases not matched to a gene: 11. CDR1 and CDR2 from the germline V gene are LNHDA and SQIVND (reference sequence). CDR3 nucleotide sequence: TGTGCCAGTAGACTGACCTTCGGGGGGGTTTCCTACAATGAGCAGTTCTTC. This gives the protein CASRLTFGGVSYNEQFF.

V is TRBV15 and J is TRBJ2-1, with 12 positions matching TRBD2. Germline CDR1 reads LNHNV; CDR2 reads YYDKDF (reference sequence). This CDR3 region has 15 residues. The ends lost 4 bases at V and 10 bases at J; junction bases unmatched: 8. CDR3 DNA: TGTGCCACCAGCAATGGACTAGCGGGGCGGGAGGAGCAGTTCTTC. Protein: CATSNGLAGREEQFF.

This clone is a singleton in its sample. The rearrangement links TRBV9 to TRBJ2-3; 11 bases are shared with TRBD2. The V gene's germline CDR1 is SGDLS and CDR2 YYNGEE. The CDR3 extends over 16 amino acids. With V trimmed by 4 bases and J by 2 bases, 6 bases remained unmatched. The chain's CDR3 is CASSPRLAGPTDTQYF. As DNA, the CDR3 is TGTGCCAGCAGCCCCCGACTAGCGGGGCCCACAGATACGCAGTATTTT.

This sequence joins TRBV6-5 and TRBJ1-1; tentative D call: TRBD1 (5 bases). V was cut by 5 bases and J by 6 bases, with 16 bases left in between. The CDR3 runs 14 residues. From germline, CDR1 is MNHEY and CDR2 SVGAGI. DNA of the CDR3: TGTGCCAGCAGTAAGCCCGGGGGAACGGCTGAAGCTTTCTTT. This sequence encodes CASSKPGGTAEAFF.

The genes are TRBV7-3 and TRBJ2-1; TRBD1 matches at 9 bases. Losses at the gene ends were 1 base for V and 6 bases for J; bases not matched to a gene: 7. This CDR3 is built from 16 residues. Germline lookup yields CDR1 SGHTA and CDR2 FQGTGA. The CDR3 here is CASSLSRDRVGNEQFF. CDR3 bases: TGTGCCAGCAGCTTAAGCCGGGACAGGGTTGGCAATGAGCAGTTCTTC. The full variable domain, with the rest looked up from reference TRBV7-3 and TRBJ2-1, is GAGVSQTPSNKVTEKGKYVELRCDPISGHTALYWYRQSLGQGPEFLIYFQGTGAADDSGLPNDRFFAVRPEGSVSTLKIQRTERGDSAVYLCASSLSRDRVGNEQFFGPGTRLTVL.

This clone was counted only a few times. The chain links TRBV10-3 to TRBJ1-3, with 8 bases aligning to TRBD1. The CDR3 totals 15 residues. CDR1 is ENHRY and CDR2 is SYGVKD in the germline V gene. With V trimmed by 4 bases and J by 0 bases, 2 bases remained unmatched. CDR3 region: CAISVGTGSGNTIYF. In nucleotides, the CDR3 is TGTGCCATCAGTGTTGGGACAGGCTCTGGAAACACCATATATTTT.

This clone came up once. This chain's CDR3 is CSVEAVEQYF. The DNA of the CDR3 is TGCAGCGTTGAAGCCGTCGAGCAGTACTTC. V gene TRBV29-1 combines with J gene TRBJ2-7; D remains unclear. The V gene's germline CDR1 is SQVTM and CDR2 ANQGSEA. The CDR3 totals 10 residues. Trimming left V 1 base short and J 6 bases short, with 4 bases between.

In the case of this clone: The same CDR3 is also encoded by other DNA sequences in this sample. V usage is TRBV6-5 and J usage is TRBJ2-7; the D gene is possibly TRBD1 (6 bases). The CDR3 loop spans 13 amino acids. Trimming took off 2 bases at V and 4 bases at J, with 9 bases between the two ends. Germline CDR1 MNHEY, CDR2 SVGAGI. The CDR3 nucleotides read TGTGCCAGCAGTTACAGTCAGGGGTACGAGCAGTACTTC. Translating gives CASSYSQGYEQYF.